This T cell receptor beta chain appears in the sequencing data of a study of T cells expressing NK-cell markers (dated by TCRdb to the early 2020s). Some background on the complete study: Three sorted T-cell subsets (CD3+CD56+NKG2C+, CD3+CD56+NKG2C- and CD3+CD56-NKG2C+) from roughly 8 donors had their TCR beta-chain repertoires profiled. Among the eight sequenced donors, only one was HCMV-seronegative, while the other seven were HCMV-seropositive. All eight donors whose samples were sequenced were randomly selected healthy volunteers, three of them men and five women. Libraries were sequenced as 2 x 150 bp reads on Illumina HiSeq 2000/2500, MiSeq or NextSeq. Beyond this particular receptor, the publication reports: Those dominant clonotypes were again the most abundant among CD3+CD56-NKG2C+ cells in a handful of donors, at about 25-65%. Whether the expanded NKG2C-expressing T cell clones were specific for HCMV antigens was left unclear. In a handful of donors, the dominant CD3+CD56+NKG2C+ clonotypes were among the top 10 CD8+ clonotypes and accounted for about 1.0-7.5% of CD8+ T cells.

Sequencing used an Illumina HiSeq 2000. TCR beta cDNA libraries were made by 5'RACE template switching that added a universal primer site and unique molecular identifiers. Priming for cDNA synthesis came from the TCR beta constant segment, and two successive PCR amplification steps followed. As for how the authors treated the data: MIGEC was used to demultiplex reads and group reads by UMI, and MiTCR was used to assemble and quantify clonotypes. To exclude erroneous sequences, any TCR cDNA sequence not supported by at least two reads was discarded. The tcR package was used for downstream repertoire analysis, and clonotypes were matched across fractions by CDR3 nucleotide sequence plus V segment. VDJmatch was used to annotate antigen specificity against VDJdb, with one amino acid substitution allowed in CDR3. Once TCRdb had reprocessed the reads, it stored one entry per CDR3 protein sequence and supplied no DNA. These V and J calls originate from TCRdb's pipeline instead of the authors' own analysis. This sample's table contains around 470,000 distinct CDR3 sequences. Under 1.5% of the sample comes from the top ten.

In the case of this clonotype: This receptor's antigen is unknown.

CDR1 and CDR2, looked up from the germline V gene, are KGHDR and SFDVKD. The CDR3 spans 15 residues, from the cysteine through the phenylalanine. DNA was not recorded. A commercial ELISA kit detecting HCMV-specific IgG in serum was used to determine HCMV serostatus. Peripheral blood mononuclear cells were isolated from blood by Ficoll density gradient centrifugation. Sequencing was carried out using blood T cells: a sorted CD56 or NKG2C T cell subset, CD4+ or CD8+ T cells, or bulk PBMC T cells (not recorded which). The sequence came from a woman in her forties or fifties in good health. Donor details come from another sample of the same person, matched by shared clones. The V and J segments used are TRBV24-1 and TRBJ2-1; TCRdb gives TRBD2 as the D gene, but with no DNA this cannot be confirmed. CDR3 protein: CATSDQGLAFDEQFF.